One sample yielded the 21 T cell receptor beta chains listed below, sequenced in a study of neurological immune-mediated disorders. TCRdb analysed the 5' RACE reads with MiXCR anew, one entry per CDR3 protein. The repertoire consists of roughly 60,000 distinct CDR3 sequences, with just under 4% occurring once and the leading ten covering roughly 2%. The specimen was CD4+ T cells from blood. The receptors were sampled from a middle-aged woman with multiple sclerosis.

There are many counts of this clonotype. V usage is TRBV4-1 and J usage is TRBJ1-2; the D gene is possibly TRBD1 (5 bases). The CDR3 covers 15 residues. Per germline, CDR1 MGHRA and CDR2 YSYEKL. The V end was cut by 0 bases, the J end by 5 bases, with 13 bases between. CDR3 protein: CASSQEVRGGYGYTF. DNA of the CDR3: TGCGCCAGCAGCCAAGAGGTTAGGGGAGGATATGGCTACACCTTC.

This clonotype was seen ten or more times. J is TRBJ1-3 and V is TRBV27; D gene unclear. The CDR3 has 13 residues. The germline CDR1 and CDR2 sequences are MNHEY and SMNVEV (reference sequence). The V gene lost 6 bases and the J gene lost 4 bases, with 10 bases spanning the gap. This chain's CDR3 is CASSVRIGNTIYF. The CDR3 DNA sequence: TGTGCCAGCAGCGTAAGAATAGGAAACACCATATATTTT.

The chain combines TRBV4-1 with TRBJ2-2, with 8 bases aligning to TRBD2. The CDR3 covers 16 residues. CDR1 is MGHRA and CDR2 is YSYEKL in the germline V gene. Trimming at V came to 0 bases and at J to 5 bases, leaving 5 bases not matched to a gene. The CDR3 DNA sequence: TGCGCCAGCAGCCAAGACCGGGGGGGCGGAACCGGGGAGCTGTTTTTT. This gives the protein CASSQDRGGGTGELFF.

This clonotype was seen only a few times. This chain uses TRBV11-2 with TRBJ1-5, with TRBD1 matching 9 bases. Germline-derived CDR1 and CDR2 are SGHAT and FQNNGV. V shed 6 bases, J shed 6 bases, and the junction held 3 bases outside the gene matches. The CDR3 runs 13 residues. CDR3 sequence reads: CASSTDRGQPQHF. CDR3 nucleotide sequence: TGTGCCAGCAGTACGGACAGGGGTCAGCCCCAGCATTTT.

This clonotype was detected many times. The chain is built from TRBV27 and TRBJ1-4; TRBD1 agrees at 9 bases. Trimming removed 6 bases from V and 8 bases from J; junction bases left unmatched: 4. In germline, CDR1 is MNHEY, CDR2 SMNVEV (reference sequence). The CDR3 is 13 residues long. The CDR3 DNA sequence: TGTGCCAGCAGGGGGACAGGGAGCGAAAAACTGTTTTTT. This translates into CASRGTGSEKLFF.

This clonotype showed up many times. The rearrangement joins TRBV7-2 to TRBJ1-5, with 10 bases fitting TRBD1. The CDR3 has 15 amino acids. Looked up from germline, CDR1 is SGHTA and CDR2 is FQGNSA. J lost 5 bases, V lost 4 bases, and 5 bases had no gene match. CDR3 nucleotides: TGTGCCAGCAGCTGGGGGACAGGGGTCCATCAGCCCCAGCATTTT. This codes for CASSWGTGVHQPQHF.

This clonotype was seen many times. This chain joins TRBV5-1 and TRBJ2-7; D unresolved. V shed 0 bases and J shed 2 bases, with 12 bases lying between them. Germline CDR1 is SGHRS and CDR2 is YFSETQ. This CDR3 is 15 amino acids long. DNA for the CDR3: TGCGCCAGCAGCTTGGGGCACAGCTCAACCTACGAGCAGTACTTC. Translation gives CASSLGHSSTYEQYF.

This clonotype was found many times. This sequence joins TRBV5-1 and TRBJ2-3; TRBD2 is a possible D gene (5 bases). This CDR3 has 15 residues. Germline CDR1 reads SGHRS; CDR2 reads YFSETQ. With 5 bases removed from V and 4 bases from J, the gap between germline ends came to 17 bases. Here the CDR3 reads CASSHGEIGPDTQYF. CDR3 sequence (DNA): TGCGCCAGCAGTCACGGGGAAATAGGGCCAGATACGCAGTATTTT.

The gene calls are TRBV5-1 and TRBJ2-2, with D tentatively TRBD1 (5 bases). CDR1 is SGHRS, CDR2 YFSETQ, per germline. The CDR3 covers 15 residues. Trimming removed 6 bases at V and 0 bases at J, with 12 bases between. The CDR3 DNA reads TGCGCCAGCACCTCCAGGGCCGCGAACACCGGGGAGCTGTTTTTT. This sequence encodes CASTSRAANTGELFF.

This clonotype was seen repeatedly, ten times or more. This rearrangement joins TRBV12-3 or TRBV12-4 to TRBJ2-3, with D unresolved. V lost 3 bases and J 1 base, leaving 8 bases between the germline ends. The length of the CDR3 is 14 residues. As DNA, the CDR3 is TGTGCCAGCAGTTTGGGTGGGGGCACAGATACGCAGTATTTT. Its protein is CASSLGGGTDTQYF.

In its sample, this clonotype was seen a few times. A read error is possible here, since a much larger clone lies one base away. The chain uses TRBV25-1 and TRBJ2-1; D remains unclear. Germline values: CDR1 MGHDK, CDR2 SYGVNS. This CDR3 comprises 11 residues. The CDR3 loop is CTSSEYREQFF. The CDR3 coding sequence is TGTACCAGCAGTGAATACCGGGAGCAGTTCTTC.

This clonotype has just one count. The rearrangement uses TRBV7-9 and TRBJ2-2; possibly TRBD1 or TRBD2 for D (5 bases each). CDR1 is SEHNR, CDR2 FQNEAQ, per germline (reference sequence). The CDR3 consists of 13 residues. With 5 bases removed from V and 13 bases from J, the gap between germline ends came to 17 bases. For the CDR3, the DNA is TGTGCCAGCAGCCCCCTTCCCCGGGGCGGGCTGTTTTTT. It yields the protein CASSPLPRGGLFF. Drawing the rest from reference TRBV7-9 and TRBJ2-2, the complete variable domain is DTGVSQNPRHKITKRGQNVTFRCDPISEHNRLYWYRQTLGQGPEFLTYFQNEAQLEKSRLLSDRFSAERPKGSFSTLEIQRTEQGDSAMYLCASSPLPRGGLFFGEGSRLTVL.

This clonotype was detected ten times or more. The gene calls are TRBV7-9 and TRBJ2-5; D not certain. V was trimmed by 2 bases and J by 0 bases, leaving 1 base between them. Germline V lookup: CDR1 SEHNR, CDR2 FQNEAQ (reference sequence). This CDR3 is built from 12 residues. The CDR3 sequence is CASSLNQETQYF. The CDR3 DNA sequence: TGTGCCAGCAGCTTAAACCAAGAGACCCAGTACTTC.

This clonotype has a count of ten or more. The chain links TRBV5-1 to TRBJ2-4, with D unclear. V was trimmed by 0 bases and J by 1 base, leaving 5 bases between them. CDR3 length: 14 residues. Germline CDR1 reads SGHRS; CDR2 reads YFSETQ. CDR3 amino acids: CASSLGDAKNIQYF. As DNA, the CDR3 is TGCGCCAGCAGCTTGGGGGATGCCAAAAACATTCAGTACTTC.

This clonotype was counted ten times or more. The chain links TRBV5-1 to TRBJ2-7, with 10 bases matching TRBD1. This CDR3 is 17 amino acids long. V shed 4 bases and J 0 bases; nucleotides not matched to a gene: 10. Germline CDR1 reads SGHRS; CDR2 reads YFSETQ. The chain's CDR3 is CASSARGDRGPSYEQYF. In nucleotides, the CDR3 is TGCGCCAGCAGCGCCCGAGGTGACAGGGGGCCCTCCTACGAGCAGTACTTC.

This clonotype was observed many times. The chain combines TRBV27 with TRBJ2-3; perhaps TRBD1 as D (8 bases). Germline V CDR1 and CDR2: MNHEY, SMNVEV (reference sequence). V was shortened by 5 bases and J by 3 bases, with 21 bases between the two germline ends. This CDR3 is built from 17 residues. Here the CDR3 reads CASSPSSTGEGTDTQYF. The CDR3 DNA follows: TGTGCCAGCAGTCCCTCCTCGACAGGGGAGGGGACAGATACGCAGTATTTT.

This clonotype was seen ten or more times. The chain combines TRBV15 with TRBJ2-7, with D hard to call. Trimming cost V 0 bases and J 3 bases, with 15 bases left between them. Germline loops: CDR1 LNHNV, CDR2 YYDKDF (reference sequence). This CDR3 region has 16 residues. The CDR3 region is CATSRDWSGQNYEQYF. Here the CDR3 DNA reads TGTGCCACCAGCAGAGATTGGTCTGGGCAGAACTACGAGCAGTACTTC.

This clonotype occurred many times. The CDR3 DNA reads as TGTGCCAGCTCACCCGATGAAGGTGGCTACACCTTC. Residues: CASSPDEGGYTF. The rearrangement joins TRBV18 to TRBJ1-2; unclear D gene. Per the germline V gene, CDR1 is KGHSH and CDR2 is LQKENI. The germline V and J ends were trimmed by 3 bases and 7 bases, with 9 bases remaining between them. The CDR3 runs 12 residues.

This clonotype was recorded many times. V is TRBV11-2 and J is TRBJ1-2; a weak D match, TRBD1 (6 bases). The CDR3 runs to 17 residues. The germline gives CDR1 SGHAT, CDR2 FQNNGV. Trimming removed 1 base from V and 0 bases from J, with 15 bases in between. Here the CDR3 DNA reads TGTGCCAGCAGCTTAGGGACCGACAGGCAAGCTAACTATGGCTACACCTTC. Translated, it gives CASSLGTDRQANYGYTF.

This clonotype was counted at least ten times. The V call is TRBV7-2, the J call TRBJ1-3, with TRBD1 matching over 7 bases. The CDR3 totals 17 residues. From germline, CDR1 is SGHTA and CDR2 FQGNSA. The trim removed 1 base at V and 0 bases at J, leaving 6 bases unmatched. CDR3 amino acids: CASSLGTGPLSGNTIYF. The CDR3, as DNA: TGTGCCAGCAGCTTAGGGACAGGACCTCTCTCTGGAAACACCATATATTTT.

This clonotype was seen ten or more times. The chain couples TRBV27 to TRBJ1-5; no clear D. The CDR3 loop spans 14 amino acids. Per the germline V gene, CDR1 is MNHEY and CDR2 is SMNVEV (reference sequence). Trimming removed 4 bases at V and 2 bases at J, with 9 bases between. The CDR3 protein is CASSSWEGNQPQHF. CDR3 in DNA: TGTGCCAGCAGTTCCTGGGAGGGCAATCAGCCCCAGCATTTT.